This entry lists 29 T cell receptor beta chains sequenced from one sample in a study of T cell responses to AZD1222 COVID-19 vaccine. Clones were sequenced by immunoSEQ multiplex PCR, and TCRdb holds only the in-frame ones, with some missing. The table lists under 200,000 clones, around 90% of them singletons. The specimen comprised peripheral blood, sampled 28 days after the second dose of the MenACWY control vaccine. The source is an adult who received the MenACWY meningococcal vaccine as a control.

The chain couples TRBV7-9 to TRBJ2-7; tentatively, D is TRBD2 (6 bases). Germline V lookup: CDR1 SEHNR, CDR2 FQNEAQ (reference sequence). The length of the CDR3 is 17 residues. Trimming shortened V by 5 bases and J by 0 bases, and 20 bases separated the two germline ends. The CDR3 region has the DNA TGTGCCAGCAGCATCTATTTGGGACTCCTCCCCTCCTACGAGCAGTACTTC. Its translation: CASSIYLGLLPSYEQYF.

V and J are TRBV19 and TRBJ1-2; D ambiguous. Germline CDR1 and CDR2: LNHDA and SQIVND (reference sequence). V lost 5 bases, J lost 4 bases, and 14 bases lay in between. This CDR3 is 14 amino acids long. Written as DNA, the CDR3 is TGTGCCAGTAGTCCTCTCCGAAGTAGCTATGGCTACACCTTC. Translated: CASSPLRSSYGYTF.

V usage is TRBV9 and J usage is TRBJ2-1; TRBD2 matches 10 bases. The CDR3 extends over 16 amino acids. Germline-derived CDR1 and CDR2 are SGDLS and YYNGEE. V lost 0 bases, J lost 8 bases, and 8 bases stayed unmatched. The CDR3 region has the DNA TGTGCCAGCAGCGTAGCTGGGGCTAGCGGGAGTGATGAGCAGTTCTTC. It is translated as CASSVAGASGSDEQFF. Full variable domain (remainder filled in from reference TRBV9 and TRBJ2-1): DSGVTQTPKHLITATGQRVTLRCSPRSGDLSVYWYQQSLDQGLQFLIQYYNGEERAKGNILERFSAQQFPDLHSELNLSSLELGDSALYFCASSVAGASGSDEQFFGPGTRLTVL.

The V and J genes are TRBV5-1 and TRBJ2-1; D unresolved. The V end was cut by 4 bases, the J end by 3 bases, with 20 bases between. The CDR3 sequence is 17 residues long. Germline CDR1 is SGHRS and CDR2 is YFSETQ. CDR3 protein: CASSRTPEGPYYNEQFF. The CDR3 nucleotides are TGCGCCAGCAGCCGAACACCCGAAGGGCCATACTACAATGAGCAGTTCTTC.

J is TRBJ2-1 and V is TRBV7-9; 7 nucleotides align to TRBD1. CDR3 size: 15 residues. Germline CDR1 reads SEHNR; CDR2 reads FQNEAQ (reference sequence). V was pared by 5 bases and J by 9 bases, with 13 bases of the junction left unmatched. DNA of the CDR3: TGTGCCAGCAGCCCTAGGACTCCCCGGACAGGTGAGCAGTTCTTC. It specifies CASSPRTPRTGEQFF.

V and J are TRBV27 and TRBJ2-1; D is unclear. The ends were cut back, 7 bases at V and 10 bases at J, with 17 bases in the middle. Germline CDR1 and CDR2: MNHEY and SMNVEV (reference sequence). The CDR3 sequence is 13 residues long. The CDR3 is CASTSNPVDEQFF. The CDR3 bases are TGTGCCAGCACAAGCAACCCGGTGGACGAGCAGTTCTTC.

CDR3 region: CASSQQGPQETQYF. CDR3 bases: TGTGCCAGTAGCCAACAGGGGCCCCAAGAGACCCAGTACTTC. The chain joins TRBV19 to TRBJ2-5, with 7 bases matching TRBD1. The germline gives CDR1 LNHDA, CDR2 SQIVND (reference sequence). The CDR3 has 14 amino acids. V shed 6 bases, J shed 1 base, and the junction held 5 bases outside the gene matches.

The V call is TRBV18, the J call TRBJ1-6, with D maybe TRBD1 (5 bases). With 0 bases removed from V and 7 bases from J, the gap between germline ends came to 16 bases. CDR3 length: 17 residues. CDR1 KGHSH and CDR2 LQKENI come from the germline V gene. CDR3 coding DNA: TGTGCCAGCTCACCACCACGCACGGGACGGATAAATTCACCCCTCCACTTT. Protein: CASSPPRTGRINSPLHF.

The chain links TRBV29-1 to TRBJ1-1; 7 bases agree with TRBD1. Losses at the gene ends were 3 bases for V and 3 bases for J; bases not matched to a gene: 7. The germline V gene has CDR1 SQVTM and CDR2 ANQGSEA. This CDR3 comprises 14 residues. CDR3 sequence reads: CSVDDRVKDTEAFF. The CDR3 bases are TGCAGCGTTGACGACAGGGTAAAGGACACTGAAGCTTTCTTT.

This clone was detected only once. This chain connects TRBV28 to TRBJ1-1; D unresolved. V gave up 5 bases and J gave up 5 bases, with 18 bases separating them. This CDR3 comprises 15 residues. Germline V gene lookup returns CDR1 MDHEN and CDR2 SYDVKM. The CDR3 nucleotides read TGTGCCAGCAGTACGGGAGCGGGATTGGGAACTGAAGCTTTCTTT. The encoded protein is CASSTGAGLGTEAFF.

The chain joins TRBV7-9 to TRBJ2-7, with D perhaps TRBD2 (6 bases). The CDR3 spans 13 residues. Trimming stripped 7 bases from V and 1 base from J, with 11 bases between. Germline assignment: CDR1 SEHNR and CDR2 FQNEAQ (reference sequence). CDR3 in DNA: TGTGCCAGCATTCCAGCGGGTTCCTACGAGCAGTACTTC. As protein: CASIPAGSYEQYF.

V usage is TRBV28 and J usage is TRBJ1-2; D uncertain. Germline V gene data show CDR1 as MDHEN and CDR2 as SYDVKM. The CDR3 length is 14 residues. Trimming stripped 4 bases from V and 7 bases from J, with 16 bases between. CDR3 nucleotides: TGTGCCAGCAGTTCAGACGGATTAGTAGTTGGCTACACCTTC. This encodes CASSSDGLVVGYTF.

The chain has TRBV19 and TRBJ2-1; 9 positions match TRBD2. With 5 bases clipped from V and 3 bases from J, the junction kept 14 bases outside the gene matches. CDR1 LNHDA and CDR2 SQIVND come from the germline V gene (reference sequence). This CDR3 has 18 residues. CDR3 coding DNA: TGTGCCAGTAGTGCCCACCACCTGACTAGCGGAAACTACAATGAGCAGTTCTTC. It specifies CASSAHHLTSGNYNEQFF.

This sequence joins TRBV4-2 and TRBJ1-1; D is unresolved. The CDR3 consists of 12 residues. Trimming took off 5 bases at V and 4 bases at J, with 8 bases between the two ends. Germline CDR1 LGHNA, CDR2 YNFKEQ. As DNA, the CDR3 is TGTGCCAGCAGCACCGGTACCACTGAAGCTTTCTTT. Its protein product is CASSTGTTEAFF.

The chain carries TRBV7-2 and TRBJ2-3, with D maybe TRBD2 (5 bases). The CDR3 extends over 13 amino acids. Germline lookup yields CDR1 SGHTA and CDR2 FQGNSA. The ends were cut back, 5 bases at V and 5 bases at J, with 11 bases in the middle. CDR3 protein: CASSRPGVDTQYF. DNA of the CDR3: TGTGCCAGCAGCCGGCCCGGGGTAGATACGCAGTATTTT.

The CDR3 DNA sequence: TGTGCCACCAAGGCTAGCGGGAGTAATGAGCAGTTCTTC. The encoded protein is CATKASGSNEQFF. J is TRBJ2-1 and V is TRBV24-1; 10 positions agree with TRBD2. The CDR3 length is 13 residues. Germline V gene data show CDR1 as KGHDR and CDR2 as SFDVKD. V was pared by 8 bases and J by 7 bases, with 4 bases of the junction left unmatched.

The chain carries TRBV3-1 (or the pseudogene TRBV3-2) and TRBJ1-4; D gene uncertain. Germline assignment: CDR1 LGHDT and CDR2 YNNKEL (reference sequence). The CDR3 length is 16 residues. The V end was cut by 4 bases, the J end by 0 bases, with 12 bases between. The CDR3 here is CASSPLSYPTNEKLFF. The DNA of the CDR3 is TGTGCCAGCAGCCCACTCTCGTACCCAACTAATGAAAAACTGTTTTTT.

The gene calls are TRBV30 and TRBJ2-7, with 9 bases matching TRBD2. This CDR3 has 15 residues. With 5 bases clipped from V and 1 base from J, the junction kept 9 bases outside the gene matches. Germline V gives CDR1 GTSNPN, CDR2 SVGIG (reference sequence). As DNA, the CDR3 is TGTGCCTGGCGCCCGGGACTAGCAAGATCCTACGAGCAGTACTTC. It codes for CAWRPGLARSYEQYF.

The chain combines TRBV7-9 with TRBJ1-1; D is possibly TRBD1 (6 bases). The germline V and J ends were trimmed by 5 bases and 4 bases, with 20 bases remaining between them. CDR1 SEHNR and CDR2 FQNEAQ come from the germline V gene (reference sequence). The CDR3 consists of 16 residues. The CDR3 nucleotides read TGTGCCAGCAGCCGAACGGGGGGGGCAGATGGCACTGAAGCTTTCTTT. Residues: CASSRTGGADGTEAFF.

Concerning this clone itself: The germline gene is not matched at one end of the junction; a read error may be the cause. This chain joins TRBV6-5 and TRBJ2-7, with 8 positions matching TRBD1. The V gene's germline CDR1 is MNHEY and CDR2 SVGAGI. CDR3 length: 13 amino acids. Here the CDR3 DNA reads TGTGCCGGCAGGGGGCAGGGATCCTACGAGCAGTACTTC. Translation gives CAGRGQGSYEQYF.

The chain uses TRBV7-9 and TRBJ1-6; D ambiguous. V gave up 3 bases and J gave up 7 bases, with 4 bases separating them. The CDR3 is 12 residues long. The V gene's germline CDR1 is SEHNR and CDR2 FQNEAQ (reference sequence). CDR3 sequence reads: CASSLRNSPLHF. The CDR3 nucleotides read TGTGCCAGCAGCTTGAGGAATTCACCCCTCCACTTT.

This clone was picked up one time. This CDR3 reads CASSMGVGPRGTEAFF. In DNA, the CDR3 is TGTGCCAGTAGTATGGGAGTGGGGCCTCGAGGGACTGAAGCTTTCTTT. The genes are TRBV19 and TRBJ1-1; D might be TRBD1 (5 bases). Germline CDR1 and CDR2: LNHDA and SQIVND (reference sequence). The CDR3 spans 16 residues. The ends were cut back, 3 bases at V and 5 bases at J, with 19 bases in the middle.

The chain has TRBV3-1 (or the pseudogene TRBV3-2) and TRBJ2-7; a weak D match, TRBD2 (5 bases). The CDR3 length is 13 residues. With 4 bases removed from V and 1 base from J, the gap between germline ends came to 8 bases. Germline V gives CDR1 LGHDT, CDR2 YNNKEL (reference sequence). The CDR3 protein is CASSPGMSYEQYF. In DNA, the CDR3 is TGTGCCAGCAGCCCGGGGATGTCCTACGAGCAGTACTTC.

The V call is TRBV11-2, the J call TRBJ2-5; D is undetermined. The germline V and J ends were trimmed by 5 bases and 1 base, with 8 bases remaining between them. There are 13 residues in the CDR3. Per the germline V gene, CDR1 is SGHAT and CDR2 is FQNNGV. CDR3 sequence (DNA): TGTGCCAGCAGCCCCCCGGGCCAAGAGACCCAGTACTTC. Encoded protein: CASSPPGQETQYF.

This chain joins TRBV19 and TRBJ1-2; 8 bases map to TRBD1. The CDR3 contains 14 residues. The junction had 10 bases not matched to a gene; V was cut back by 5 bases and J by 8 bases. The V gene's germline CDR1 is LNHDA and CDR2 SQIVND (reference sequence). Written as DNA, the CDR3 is TGTGCCAGTAGTGGGGGGACAGGAGTTCGCGGCTACACCTTC. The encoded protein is CASSGGTGVRGYTF.

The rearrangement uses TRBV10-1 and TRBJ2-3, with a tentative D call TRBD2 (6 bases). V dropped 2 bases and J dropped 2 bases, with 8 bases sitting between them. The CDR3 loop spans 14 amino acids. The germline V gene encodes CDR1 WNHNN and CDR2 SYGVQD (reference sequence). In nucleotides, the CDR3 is TGCGCCAGCAGTGAGCGGGGGATCACAGATACGCAGTATTTT. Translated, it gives CASSERGITDTQYF.

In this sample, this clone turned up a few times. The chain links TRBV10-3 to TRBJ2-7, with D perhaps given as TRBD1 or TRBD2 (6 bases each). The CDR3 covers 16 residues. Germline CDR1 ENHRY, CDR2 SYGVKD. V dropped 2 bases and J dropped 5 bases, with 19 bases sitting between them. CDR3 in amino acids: CAISETTGGLRNEQYF. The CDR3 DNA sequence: TGTGCCATCAGTGAGACTACCGGGGGCCTCCGAAACGAGCAGTACTTC.

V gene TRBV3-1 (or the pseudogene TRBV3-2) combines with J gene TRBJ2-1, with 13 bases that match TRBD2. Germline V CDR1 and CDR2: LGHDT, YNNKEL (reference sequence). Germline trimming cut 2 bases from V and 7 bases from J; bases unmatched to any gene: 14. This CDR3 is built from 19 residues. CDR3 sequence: CASSQTTSGRAGRGNEQFF. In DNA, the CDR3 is TGTGCCAGCAGCCAAACCACTAGCGGGAGGGCAGGGAGGGGTAATGAGCAGTTCTTC.

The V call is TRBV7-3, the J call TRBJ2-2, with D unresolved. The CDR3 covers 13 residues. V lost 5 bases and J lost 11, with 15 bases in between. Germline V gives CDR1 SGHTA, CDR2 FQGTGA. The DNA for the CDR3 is TGTGCCAGCAGCCTCGAAATGTACGGAGAGCTGTTTTTT. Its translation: CASSLEMYGELFF.